This paragraph covers one T cell receptor (beta chain) sequence. This clonotype was found a few times. Its recognized antigen is unknown. No much larger clone is present one base from it, and per-base qualities are unavailable. This specimen belongs to a study of blood T cells in healthy people across ages (dated by TCRdb to between 2015 and 2016). Study-wide context: Template switching captured roughly one uniquely barcoded TCR beta cDNA molecule per two T cells in model experiments. The donors were divided into four age groups: young (average about 15 years), middle-aged (roughly 42), aged (under 70) and long-lived (82). For two donors (one aged 18 to 30 and one aged 80 or older), the study analyzed two additional independent replicas of 1 million unique cDNA reads from the same blood draw. To avoid experimental bias, donors of different ages were randomly spread across the sequencing lanes. Using deep sequencing normalized with unique cDNA molecular identifiers, the study measured how TCR beta repertoire diversity changes with age. Study-level results and caveats: As age increased, observed TCR beta diversity per million T cells dropped in a roughly linear way, and a significant reduction was already evident by age about 40. A strong correlation was found between observed TCR beta diversity and the percentage of naive T cells measured by flow cytometry. Estimates of total diversity from one million sequenced T cells were regarded as lower bounds and underestimates. Compared with the aged group, more naive CD4+ T cells, fewer expanded clones and increased TCR diversity were shown by the long-lived group, suggesting age selection. Because profiling used bulk unsorted PBMCs, naive and antigen-experienced compartments could not be compared conclusively. Because donor CMV infection status was unknown, age-related changes in expanded clonotypes were potentially confounded.

The library was obtained by 5' RACE. The instrument was an Illumina HiSeq 2500. A second about 7 to 11 cycle PCR used a sample-barcoded 5' primer and a J-beta primer mix. A unique molecular identifier was introduced onto each TCR beta cDNA molecule by a template-switch 5' adaptor carrying 12 random nucleotides. Each sample yielded at least 2.5 million CDR3-containing paired-end reads. First-strand cDNA was synthesized from all RNA with the Mint cDNA synthesis kit, primed by a TRBC-specific oligonucleotide. Following uracil-DNA glycosylase treatment, a first 18-cycle PCR with universal primers M1SS and BC2_uni_R was performed on all cDNA. In the paper's pipeline: For normalization, 1 million high-quality reads were randomly selected from each sample, with every read carrying a distinct molecular identifier. Reads sharing molecular identifiers were discarded rather than binned into consensus sequences. MiTCR, set to a Q25 quality threshold and the strictest error-elimination algorithm, was used for CDR3 identification, clonotype clustering and error correction. A nonparametric unseen species model using Euler transformation provided a lower-bound estimate of total TCR beta diversity. TCRdb ran its own pipeline on the public reads, namely fastp trimming at Q25 and MiXCR clone calling, and kept in-frame beta chains. For every CDR3 protein sequence, its rows merge into one entry that carries the most common genes and DNA. The V and J calls and clone size are TCRdb's, not the authors'. The sample table lists about 1,600,000 distinct CDR3 sequences, 42% of them with a count of one. The leading ten clones occupy 7% to 9.5% of the sample.

The 40 or so donors, aged roughly 6 to 95 years, were systemically healthy Caucasian individuals from Russia. Each donor gave 8 to 10 milliliters of peripheral blood, drawn into EDTA-treated Vacutainer tubes. Ficoll-Paque density-gradient centrifugation was used to isolate PBMCs, with at least 7 million per sample. Trizol reagent was used to extract total RNA from PBMCs, with at least 6 micrograms per sample. The percentages of naive CD45RAhigh/CD27high T cells were determined by flow cytometry on a PBMC aliquot from every donor. Per the germline V gene, MGHDK is the CDR1 and SYGVNS is the CDR2. From the cysteine up to the phenylalanine, the CDR3 has a length of 15 residues. Just the 45-base CDR3 DNA is kept, in frame starting at base 1. Ends trimmed: V by 1 base, J by 11 bases; bases unmatched to a gene: 10.

The sequencing input was blood. The V and J genes are TRBV25-1 and TRBJ2-5, with 10 middle bases fitting TRBD1. The receptor was isolated from a woman aged 18-30 years in good health. The CDR3 reads as follows: CASSESGTGVGEQYF. The DNA sequence follows: TGTGCCAGCAGTGAATCTGGGACAGGGGTGGGGGAGCAGTACTTC. Full variable domain (CDR3 extended with the reference TRBV25-1 and TRBJ2-5 proteins): EADIYQTPRYLVIGTGKKITLECSQTMGHDKMYWYQQDPGMELHLIHYSYGVNSTEKGDLSSESTVSRIRTEHFPLTLESARPSHTSQYLCASSESGTGVGEQYFGPGTRLLVL.